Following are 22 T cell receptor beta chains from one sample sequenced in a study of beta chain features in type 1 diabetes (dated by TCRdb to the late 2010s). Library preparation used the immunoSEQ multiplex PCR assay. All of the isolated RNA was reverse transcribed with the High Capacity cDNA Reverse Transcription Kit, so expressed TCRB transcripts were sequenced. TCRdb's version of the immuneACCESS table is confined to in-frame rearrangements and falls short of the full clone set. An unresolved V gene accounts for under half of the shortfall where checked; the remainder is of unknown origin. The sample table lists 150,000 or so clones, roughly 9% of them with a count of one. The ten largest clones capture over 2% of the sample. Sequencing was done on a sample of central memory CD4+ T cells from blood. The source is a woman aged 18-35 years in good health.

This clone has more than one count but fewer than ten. CDR3 in amino acids: CASSPSTRTDTQYF. The CDR3 DNA reads TGTGCCAGCAGCCCGTCGACTAGAACAGATACGCAGTATTTT. The chain recombines TRBV7-2 with TRBJ2-3, with a possible D match to TRBD2 (6 bases). This CDR3 region has 14 residues. V was trimmed by 5 bases and J by 3 bases, leaving 12 bases between them. Germline V gives CDR1 SGHTA, CDR2 FQGNSA.

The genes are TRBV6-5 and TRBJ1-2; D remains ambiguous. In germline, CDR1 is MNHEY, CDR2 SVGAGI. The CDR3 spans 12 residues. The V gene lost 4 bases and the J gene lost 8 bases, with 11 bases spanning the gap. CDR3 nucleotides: TGTGCCAGCAGTTCCGTCCGGGGAGGCTACACCTTC. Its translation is CASSSVRGGYTF.

CDR3 amino acids: CASSLRTSSGANVLTF. In DNA, the CDR3 is TGCGCCAGCAGCTTGCGTACCAGCTCTGGGGCCAACGTCCTGACTTTC. The chain uses TRBV5-1 and TRBJ2-6; D ambiguous. This CDR3 comprises 16 residues. V was trimmed by 1 base and J by 0 bases, leaving 8 bases between them. CDR1 is SGHRS and CDR2 is YFSETQ in the germline V gene.

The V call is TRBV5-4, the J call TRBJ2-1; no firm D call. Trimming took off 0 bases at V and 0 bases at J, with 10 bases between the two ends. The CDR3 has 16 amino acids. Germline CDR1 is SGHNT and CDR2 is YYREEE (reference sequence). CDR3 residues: CASSLGSERSYNEQFF. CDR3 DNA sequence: TGTGCCAGCAGCTTGGGCTCGGAGCGCTCCTACAATGAGCAGTTCTTC. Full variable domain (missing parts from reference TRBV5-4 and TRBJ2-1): ETGVTQSPTHLIKTRGQQVTLRCSSQSGHNTVSWYQQALGQGPQFIFQYYREEENGRGNFPPRFSGLQFPNYSSELNVNALELDDSALYLCASSLGSERSYNEQFFGPGTRLTVL.

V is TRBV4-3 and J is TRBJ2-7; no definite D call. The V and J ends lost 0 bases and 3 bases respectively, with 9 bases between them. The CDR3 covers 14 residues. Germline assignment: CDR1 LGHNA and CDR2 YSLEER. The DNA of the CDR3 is TGCGCCAGCAGCCAAGATCTTGCAGACTACGAGCAGTACTTC. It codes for CASSQDLADYEQYF.

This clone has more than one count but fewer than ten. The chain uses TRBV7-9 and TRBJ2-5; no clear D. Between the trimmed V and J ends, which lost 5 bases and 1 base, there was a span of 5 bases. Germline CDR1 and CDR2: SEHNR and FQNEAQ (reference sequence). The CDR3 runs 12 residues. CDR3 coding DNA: TGTGCCAGCAGCATCCTCCAAGAGACCCAGTACTTC. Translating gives CASSILQETQYF.

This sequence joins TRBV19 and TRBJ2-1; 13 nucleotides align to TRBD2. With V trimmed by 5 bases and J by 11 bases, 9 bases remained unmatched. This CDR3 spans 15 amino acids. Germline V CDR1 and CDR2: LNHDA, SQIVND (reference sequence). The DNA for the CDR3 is TGTGCCAGTAGTTCGGGACTAGCGGGGATACAACAGCAGTTCTTC. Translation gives CASSSGLAGIQQQFF.

CDR3 in amino acids: CASSASGTGDLDGYTF. The CDR3 region has the DNA TGTGCCAGCAGTGCGTCCGGGACAGGGGATTTGGACGGCTACACCTTC. The chain combines TRBV25-1 with TRBJ1-2; 10 nucleotides match TRBD1. Unmatched junction bases numbered 13, after V lost 4 bases and J lost 8 bases. The CDR3 is 16 residues long. Germline V gene data show CDR1 as MGHDK and CDR2 as SYGVNS.

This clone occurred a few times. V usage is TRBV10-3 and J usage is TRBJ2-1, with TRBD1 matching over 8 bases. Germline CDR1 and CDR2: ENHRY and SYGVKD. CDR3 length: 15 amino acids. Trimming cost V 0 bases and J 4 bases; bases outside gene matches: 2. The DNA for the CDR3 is TGTGCCATCAGTGAGTCCGGACAGGGTTACAATGAGCAGTTCTTC. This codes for CAISESGQGYNEQFF.

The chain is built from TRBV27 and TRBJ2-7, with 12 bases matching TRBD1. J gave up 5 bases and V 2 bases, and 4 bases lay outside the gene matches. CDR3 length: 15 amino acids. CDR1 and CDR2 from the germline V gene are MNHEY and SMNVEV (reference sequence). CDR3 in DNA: TGTGCCAGCAGTTTACAGGGACAGGGGGCTGACGAGCAGTACTTC. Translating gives CASSLQGQGADEQYF.

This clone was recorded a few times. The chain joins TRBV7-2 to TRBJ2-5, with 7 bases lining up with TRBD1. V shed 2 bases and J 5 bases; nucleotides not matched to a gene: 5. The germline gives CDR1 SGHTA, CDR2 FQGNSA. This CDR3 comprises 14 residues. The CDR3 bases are TGTGCCAGCAGCTTACGACAGGGCGGGGAGACCCAGTACTTC. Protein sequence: CASSLRQGGETQYF.

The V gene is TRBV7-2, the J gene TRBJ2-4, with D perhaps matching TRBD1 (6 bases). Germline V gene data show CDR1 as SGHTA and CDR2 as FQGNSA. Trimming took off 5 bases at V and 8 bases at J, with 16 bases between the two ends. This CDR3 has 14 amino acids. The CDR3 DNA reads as TGTGCCAGCAGCCCGGGACAAGGCTTTGACATTCAGTACTTC. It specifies CASSPGQGFDIQYF.

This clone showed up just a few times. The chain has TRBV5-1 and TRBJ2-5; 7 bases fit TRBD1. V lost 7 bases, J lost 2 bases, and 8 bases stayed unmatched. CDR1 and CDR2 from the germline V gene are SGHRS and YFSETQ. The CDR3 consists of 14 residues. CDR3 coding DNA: TGCGCCAGCGCCTCGGGACAGTCGCAAGAGACCCAGTACTTC. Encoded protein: CASASGQSQETQYF.

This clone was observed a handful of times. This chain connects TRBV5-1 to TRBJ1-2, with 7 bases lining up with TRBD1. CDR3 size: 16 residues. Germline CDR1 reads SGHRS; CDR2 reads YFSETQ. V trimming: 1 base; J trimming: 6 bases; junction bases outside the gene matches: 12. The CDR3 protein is CASSLLAGGSADGYTF. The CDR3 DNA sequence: TGCGCCAGCAGCTTGTTAGCAGGGGGAAGCGCTGATGGCTACACCTTC.

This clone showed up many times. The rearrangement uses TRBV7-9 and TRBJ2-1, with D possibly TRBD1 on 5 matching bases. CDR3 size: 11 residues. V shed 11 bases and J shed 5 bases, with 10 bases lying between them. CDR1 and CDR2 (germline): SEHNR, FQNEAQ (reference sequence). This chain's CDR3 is CASTENNEQFF. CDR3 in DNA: TGTGCCTCGACAGAGAACAATGAGCAGTTCTTC.

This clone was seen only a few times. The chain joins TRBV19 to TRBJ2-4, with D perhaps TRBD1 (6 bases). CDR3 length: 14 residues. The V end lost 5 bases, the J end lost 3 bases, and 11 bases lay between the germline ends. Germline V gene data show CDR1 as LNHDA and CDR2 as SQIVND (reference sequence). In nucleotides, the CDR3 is TGTGCCAGTAGTCAACCAGGGGACAAAAACATTCAGTACTTC. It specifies CASSQPGDKNIQYF. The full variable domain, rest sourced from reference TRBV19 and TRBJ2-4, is DGGITQSPKYLFRKEGQNVTLSCEQNLNHDAMYWYRQDPGQGLRLIYYSQIVNDFQKGDIAEGYSVSREKKESFPLTVTSAQKNPTAFYLCASSQPGDKNIQYFGAGTRLSVL.

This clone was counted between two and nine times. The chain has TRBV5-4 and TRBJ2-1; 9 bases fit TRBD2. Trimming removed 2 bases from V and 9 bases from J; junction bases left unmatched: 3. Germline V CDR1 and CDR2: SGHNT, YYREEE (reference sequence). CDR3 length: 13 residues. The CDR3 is CASSFRREGEQFF. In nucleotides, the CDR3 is TGTGCCAGCAGCTTCAGGCGGGAGGGTGAGCAGTTCTTC.

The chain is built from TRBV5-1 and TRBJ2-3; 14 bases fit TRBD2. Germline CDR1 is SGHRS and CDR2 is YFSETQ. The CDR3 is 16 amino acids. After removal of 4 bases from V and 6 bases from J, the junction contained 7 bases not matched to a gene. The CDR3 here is CASSGGLAGAGDTQYF. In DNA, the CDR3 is TGCGCCAGCAGCGGGGGACTAGCGGGGGCGGGGGATACGCAGTATTTT. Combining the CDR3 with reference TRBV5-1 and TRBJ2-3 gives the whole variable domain KAGVTQTPRYLIKTRGQQVTLSCSPISGHRSVSWYQQTPGQGLQFLFEYFSETQRNKGNFPGRFSGRQFSNSRSEMNVSTLELGDSALYLCASSGGLAGAGDTQYFGPGTRLTVL.

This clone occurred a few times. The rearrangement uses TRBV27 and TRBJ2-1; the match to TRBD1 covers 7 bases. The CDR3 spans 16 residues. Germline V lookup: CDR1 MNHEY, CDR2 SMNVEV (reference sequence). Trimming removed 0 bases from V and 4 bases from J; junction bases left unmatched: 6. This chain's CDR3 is CASSLSKGGSYNEQFF. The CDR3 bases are TGTGCCAGCAGTTTATCGAAAGGGGGCTCATACAATGAGCAGTTCTTC.

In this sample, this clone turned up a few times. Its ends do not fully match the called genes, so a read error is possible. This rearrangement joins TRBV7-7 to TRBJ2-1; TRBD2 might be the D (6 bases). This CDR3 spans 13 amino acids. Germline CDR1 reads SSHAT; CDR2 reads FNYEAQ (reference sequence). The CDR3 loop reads CASSLWGDNEQFF. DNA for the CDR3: TGTGCTAGCAGCTTATGGGGGGACAATGAGCAGTTCTTC.

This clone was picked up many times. As DNA, the CDR3 is TGTGCCAGCAGCGGTTCTACGGATACGCAGTATTTT. It translates to CASSGSTDTQYF. V gene TRBV5-4 combines with J gene TRBJ2-3; the D is unclear. The CDR3 totals 12 residues. The V end lost 4 bases, the J end lost 6 bases, and 9 bases lay between the germline ends. Germline V gene lookup returns CDR1 SGHNT and CDR2 YYREEE (reference sequence).

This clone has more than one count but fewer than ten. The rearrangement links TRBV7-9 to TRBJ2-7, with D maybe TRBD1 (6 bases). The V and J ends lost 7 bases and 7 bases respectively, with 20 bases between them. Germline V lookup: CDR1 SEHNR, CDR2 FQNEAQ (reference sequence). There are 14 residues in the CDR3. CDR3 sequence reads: CASTPAGVVSEQYF. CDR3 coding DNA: TGTGCCAGCACCCCGGCAGGGGTTGTGAGTGAGCAGTACTTC.